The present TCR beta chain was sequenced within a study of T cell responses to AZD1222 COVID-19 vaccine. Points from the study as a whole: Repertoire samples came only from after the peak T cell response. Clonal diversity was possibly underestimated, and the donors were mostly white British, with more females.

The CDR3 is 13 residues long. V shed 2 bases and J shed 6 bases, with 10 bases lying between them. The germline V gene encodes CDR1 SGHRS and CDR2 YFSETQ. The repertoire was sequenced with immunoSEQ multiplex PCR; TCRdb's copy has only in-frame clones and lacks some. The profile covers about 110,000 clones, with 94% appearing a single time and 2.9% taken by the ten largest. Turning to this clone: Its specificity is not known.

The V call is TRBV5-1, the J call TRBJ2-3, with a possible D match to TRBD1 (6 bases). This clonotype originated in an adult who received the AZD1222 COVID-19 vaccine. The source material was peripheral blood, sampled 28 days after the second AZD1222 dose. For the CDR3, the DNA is TGCGCCAGCAGCTTTGGGGGCGGGGATACGCAGTATTTT. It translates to CASSFGGGDTQYF.